The 19 T cell receptor beta chains below come from one sample, sequenced in a study of OX40 agonist ivuxolimab in advanced cancers. Profiling relied on immunoSEQ multiplex PCR, and the TCRdb table lists in-frame clones only, not all of them. This sample carries around 21,000 clones, 80% to 90% of them seen once, and the ten largest clones take 26%. The material sequenced was CD4+ or CD8+ T cells sorted from blood, taken in a trial of the OX40 agonist ivuxolimab. The receptors originated from an adult with an advanced solid tumor such as melanoma, head and neck, liver or kidney cancer.

V and J are TRBV7-6 and TRBJ1-4, with unresolved D. Germline assignment: CDR1 SGHVS and CDR2 FNYEAQ. With 6 bases removed from V and 8 bases from J, the gap between germline ends came to 7 bases. There are 11 residues in the CDR3. CDR3 DNA: TGTGCCAGCAGGGGGTCCGAAAAACTGTTTTTT. Its translation is CASRGSEKLFF.

V gene TRBV4-3 combines with J gene TRBJ1-6, with 9 bases identical to TRBD1. The trim removed 0 bases at V and 8 bases at J, leaving 2 bases unmatched. Germline CDR1 LGHNA, CDR2 YSLEER. The CDR3 has 15 amino acids. The CDR3: CASSQEDRGDSPLHF. The CDR3 DNA sequence: TGCGCCAGCAGCCAAGAAGACAGGGGGGATTCACCCCTCCACTTT.

The chain links TRBV10-3 to TRBJ1-2, with D tentatively TRBD1 (6 bases). V was pared by 2 bases and J by 4 bases, with 20 bases between. The V gene's germline CDR1 is ENHRY and CDR2 SYGVKD. The CDR3 contains 17 residues. In nucleotides, the CDR3 is TGTGCCATCAGTGAGACGACCAGGGGAGGGGAGGGCTATGGCTACACCTTC. It is translated as CAISETTRGGEGYGYTF.

The chain carries TRBV27 and TRBJ2-7; 7 bases match TRBD1. After removal of 3 bases from V and 3 bases from J, the junction contained 5 bases not matched to a gene. This CDR3 has 14 amino acids. In germline, CDR1 is MNHEY, CDR2 SMNVEV (reference sequence). The CDR3 nucleotides are TGTGCCAGCAGTTTCGGGACAGAAGACTACGAGCAGTACTTC. This encodes CASSFGTEDYEQYF.

This rearrangement joins TRBV6-1 to TRBJ2-7, with 7 bases identical to TRBD1. CDR1 and CDR2 (germline): MNHNS, SASEGT. The length of the CDR3 is 14 residues. The ends lost 4 bases at V and 0 bases at J; junction bases unmatched: 3. The CDR3 nucleotides are TGTGCCAGCAGTGCGGGACAGCTCTCCTACGAGCAGTACTTC. This encodes CASSAGQLSYEQYF.

The V call is TRBV7-2, the J call TRBJ2-3; 7 bases are a match to TRBD1. V lost 5 bases and J lost 0; bases outside the gene matches: 8. CDR1 SGHTA and CDR2 FQGNSA come from the germline V gene. CDR3 length: 16 amino acids. Here the CDR3 reads CASSLRQGGSTDTQYF. The DNA for the CDR3 is TGTGCCAGCAGCCTAAGACAGGGTGGGAGCACAGATACGCAGTATTTT.

The chain joins TRBV11-2 to TRBJ2-1; 9 bases agree with TRBD2. Trimming at V came to 3 bases and at J to 3 bases, leaving 12 bases not matched to a gene. The CDR3 spans 18 residues. Germline-derived CDR1 and CDR2 are SGHAT and FQNNGV. The CDR3 sequence: CASSFGLAGSPLYNEQFF. CDR3 nucleotides: TGTGCCAGCAGCTTTGGTCTAGCGGGATCCCCCCTCTACAATGAGCAGTTCTTC.

The chain has TRBV10-3 and TRBJ1-6, with TRBD1 as a possible D gene (5 bases). Germline V gene data show CDR1 as ENHRY and CDR2 as SYGVKD. Trimming took off 3 bases at V and 9 bases at J, with 6 bases between the two ends. This CDR3 spans 12 amino acids. CDR3 in DNA: TGTGCCATCAGTGACGGGGGTTCACCCCTCCACTTT. Translated: CAISDGGSPLHF.

This chain uses TRBV30 with TRBJ1-4; no reliable D call. This CDR3 region has 14 residues. The V end lost 3 bases, the J end lost 3 bases, and 11 bases lay between the germline ends. The germline CDR1 and CDR2 sequences are GTSNPN and SVGIG (reference sequence). The DNA of the CDR3 is TGTGCCTGGAGCAAAATCCATGCTAATGAAAAACTGTTTTTT. It translates to CAWSKIHANEKLFF. Looking up the rest from reference TRBV30 and TRBJ1-4 gives the full variable domain: SQTIHQWPATLVQPVGSPLSLECTVEGTSNPNLYWYRQAAGRGLQLLFYSVGIGQISSEVPQNLSASRPQDRQFILSSKKLLLSDSGFYLCAWSKIHANEKLFFGSGTQLSVL.

The rearrangement uses TRBV4-2 and TRBJ2-7; D gene uncertain. The V end lost 0 bases, the J end lost 3 bases, and 3 bases lay between the germline ends. Germline-derived CDR1 and CDR2 are LGHNA and YNFKEQ. The CDR3 consists of 12 residues. CDR3 in amino acids: CASSQEGYEQYF. The CDR3 DNA sequence: TGTGCCAGCAGCCAAGAGGGCTACGAGCAGTACTTC.

This sequence joins TRBV11-2 and TRBJ2-3, with D perhaps matching TRBD1 or TRBD2 (7 bases each). V dropped 7 bases and J dropped 4 bases, with 18 bases sitting between them. Germline V gene lookup returns CDR1 SGHAT and CDR2 FQNNGV. The CDR3 extends over 15 amino acids. The CDR3 spells CASTPRGGFADTQYF. In DNA, the CDR3 is TGTGCCAGCACCCCCAGGGGGGGTTTTGCAGATACGCAGTATTTT.

The rearrangement links TRBV27 to TRBJ2-3; 13 bases agree with TRBD2. Germline V gives CDR1 MNHEY, CDR2 SMNVEV (reference sequence). Trimming removed 4 bases from V and 3 bases from J; junction bases left unmatched: 4. The CDR3 spans 16 residues. The CDR3 bases are TGTGCCAGCAGTTCTACTAGCGGGAGGGCGACAGATACGCAGTATTTT. Its protein product is CASSSTSGRATDTQYF.

The chain joins TRBV28 to TRBJ1-5; 7 bases match TRBD1. In germline, CDR1 is MDHEN, CDR2 SYDVKM. J was trimmed by 10 bases and V by 6 bases; bases with no gene match: 12. The CDR3 loop spans 14 amino acids. CDR3 bases: TGTGCCAGCAGCATTCCAGGGGGGGAATTTCCCCAGCATTTT. Amino acid sequence: CASSIPGGEFPQHF.

The rearrangement joins TRBV28 to TRBJ2-5; no reliable D call. The end of the DNA fits TRBJ2-7 better, so the J call may be wrong. Germline lookup yields CDR1 MDHEN and CDR2 SYDVKM. The CDR3 runs to 12 residues. The CDR3 here is CASSWAGYEQYF. CDR3 DNA: TGTGCCAGCAGTTGGGCCGGATACGAGCAGTACTTC.

The genes are TRBV7-6 and TRBJ2-2; TRBD2 matches at 8 bases. The length of the CDR3 is 15 residues. The ends lost 1 base at V and 4 bases at J; junction bases unmatched: 2. Germline lookup yields CDR1 SGHVS and CDR2 FNYEAQ. This CDR3 reads CASSLEAGGTGELFF. The CDR3 bases are TGTGCCAGCAGCTTAGAGGCGGGGGGCACCGGGGAGCTGTTTTTT.

This chain links TRBV9 with TRBJ1-2; 9 nucleotides agree with TRBD1. This CDR3 spans 13 amino acids. Trimming cost V 3 bases and J 11 bases; bases outside gene matches: 8. In germline, CDR1 is SGDLS, CDR2 YYNGEE. The CDR3 nucleotides read TGTGCCAGCAGCGCATCCGGGACAGGGTTTTACACCTTC. It specifies CASSASGTGFYTF.

The chain couples TRBV4-3 to TRBJ1-1; 10 bases align to TRBD1. The V segment lost 4 bases and the J segment 7 bases; nucleotides outside the gene matches: 3. CDR1 LGHNA and CDR2 YSLEER come from the germline V gene. The CDR3 runs to 13 residues. The CDR3 is CASSPWTGGEAFF. In nucleotides, the CDR3 is TGCGCCAGCAGCCCCTGGACAGGGGGTGAAGCTTTCTTT.

J is TRBJ2-3 and V is TRBV19; 7 bases fit TRBD1. The CDR3 contains 15 residues. Trimming cost V 7 bases and J 3 bases; bases outside gene matches: 10. From germline, CDR1 is LNHDA and CDR2 SQIVND (reference sequence). The CDR3 DNA reads as TGTGCCAGTACCCCACAGGGGTCGGTTACAGATACGCAGTATTTT. The encoded protein is CASTPQGSVTDTQYF.

V and J are TRBV6-4 and TRBJ2-3, with 11 positions matching TRBD1. The CDR3 runs to 15 residues. Germline trimming cut 5 bases from V and 2 bases from J; bases unmatched to any gene: 3. In germline, CDR1 is MRHNA, CDR2 SNTAGT. The CDR3, as DNA: TGTGCCAGCAGTCCGGGACAGGGGGACACAGATACGCAGTATTTT. It is translated as CASSPGQGDTDTQYF.